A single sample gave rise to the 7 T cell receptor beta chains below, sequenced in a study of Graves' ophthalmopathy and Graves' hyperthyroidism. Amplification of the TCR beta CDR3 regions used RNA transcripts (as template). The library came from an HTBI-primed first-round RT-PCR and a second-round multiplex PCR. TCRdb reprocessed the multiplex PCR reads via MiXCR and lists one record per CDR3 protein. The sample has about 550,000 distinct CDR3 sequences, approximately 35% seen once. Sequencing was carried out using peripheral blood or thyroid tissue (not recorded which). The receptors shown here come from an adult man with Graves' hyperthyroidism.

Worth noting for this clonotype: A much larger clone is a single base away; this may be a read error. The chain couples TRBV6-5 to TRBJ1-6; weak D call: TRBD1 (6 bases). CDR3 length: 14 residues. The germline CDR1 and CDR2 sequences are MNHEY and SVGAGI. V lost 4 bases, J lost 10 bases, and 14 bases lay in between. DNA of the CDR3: TGTGCCAGCAGTTCGGGGGCGCCGGTATCACCCCTCCACTTT. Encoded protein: CASSSGAPVSPLHF.

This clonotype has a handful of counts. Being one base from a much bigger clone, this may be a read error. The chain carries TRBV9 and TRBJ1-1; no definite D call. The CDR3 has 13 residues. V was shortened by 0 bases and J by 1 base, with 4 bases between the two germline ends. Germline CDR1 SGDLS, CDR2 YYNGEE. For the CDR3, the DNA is TGTGCCAGCAGCGTAGATGAGAACACTGAAGCTTTCTTT. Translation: CASSVDENTEAFF.

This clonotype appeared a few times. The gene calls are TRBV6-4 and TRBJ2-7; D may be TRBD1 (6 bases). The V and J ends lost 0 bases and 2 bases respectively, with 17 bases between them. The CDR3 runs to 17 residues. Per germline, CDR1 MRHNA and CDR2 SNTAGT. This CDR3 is CASSDSGTHKQTYEQYF. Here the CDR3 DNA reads TGTGCCAGCAGTGACTCTGGGACACACAAACAAACCTACGAGCAGTACTTC.

The CDR3 DNA sequence: TGTGCCAGCAAAAAGGGGTTGGAGTACACTGAAGCTTTCTTT. Its protein is CASKKGLEYTEAFF. This chain joins TRBV19 and TRBJ1-1; D might be TRBD1 (5 bases). CDR1 is LNHDA, CDR2 SQIVND, per germline (reference sequence). Trimming left V 9 bases short and J 3 bases short, with 17 bases between. CDR3 length equals 14 residues.

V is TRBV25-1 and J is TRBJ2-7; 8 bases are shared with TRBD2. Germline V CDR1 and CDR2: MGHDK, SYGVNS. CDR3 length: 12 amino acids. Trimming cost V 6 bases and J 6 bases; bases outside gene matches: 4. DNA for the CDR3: TGTGCCAGCAGAGCGGGGGAGGGCGAGCAGTACTTC. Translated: CASRAGEGEQYF.

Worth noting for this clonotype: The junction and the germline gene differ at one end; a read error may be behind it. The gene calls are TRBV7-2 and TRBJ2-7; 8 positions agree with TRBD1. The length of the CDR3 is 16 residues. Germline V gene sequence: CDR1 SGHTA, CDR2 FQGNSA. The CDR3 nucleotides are TGTGCCAGCAGCCTAAGATCAGGGGGCGGCTCCTACGAGCAGTACTTT. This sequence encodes CASSLRSGGGSYEQYF.

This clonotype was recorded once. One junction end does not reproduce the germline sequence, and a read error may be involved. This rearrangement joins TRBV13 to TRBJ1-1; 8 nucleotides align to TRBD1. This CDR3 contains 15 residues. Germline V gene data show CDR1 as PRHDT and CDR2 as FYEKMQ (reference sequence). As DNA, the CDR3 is TGTGCCAGCAGCGGCTCGGACAGGGCCAACACTGAAGCCTTCTTT. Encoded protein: CASSGSDRANTEAFF.